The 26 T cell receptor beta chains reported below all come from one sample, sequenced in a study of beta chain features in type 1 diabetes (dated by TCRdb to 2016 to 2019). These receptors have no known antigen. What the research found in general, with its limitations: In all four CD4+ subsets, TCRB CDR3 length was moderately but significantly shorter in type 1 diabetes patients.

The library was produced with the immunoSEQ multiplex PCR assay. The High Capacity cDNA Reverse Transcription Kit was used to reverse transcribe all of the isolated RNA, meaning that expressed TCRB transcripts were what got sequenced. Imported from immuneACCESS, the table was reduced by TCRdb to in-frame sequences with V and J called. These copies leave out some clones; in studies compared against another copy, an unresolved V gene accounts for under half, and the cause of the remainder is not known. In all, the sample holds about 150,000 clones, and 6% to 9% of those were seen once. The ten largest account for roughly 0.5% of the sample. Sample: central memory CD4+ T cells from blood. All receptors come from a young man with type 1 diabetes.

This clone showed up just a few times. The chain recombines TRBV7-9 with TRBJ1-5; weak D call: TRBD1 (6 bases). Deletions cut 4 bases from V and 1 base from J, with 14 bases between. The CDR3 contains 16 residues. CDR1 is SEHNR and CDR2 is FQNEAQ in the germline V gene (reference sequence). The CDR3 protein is CASSSGGGQSNQPQHF. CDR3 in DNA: TGTGCCAGCAGCTCTGGCGGTGGACAGAGCAATCAGCCCCAGCATTTT.

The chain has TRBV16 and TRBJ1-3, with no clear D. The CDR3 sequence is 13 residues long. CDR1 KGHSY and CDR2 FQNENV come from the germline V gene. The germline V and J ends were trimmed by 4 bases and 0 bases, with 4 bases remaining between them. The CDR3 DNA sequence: TGTGCCAGCAGCCCAGACTCTGGAAACACCATATATTTT. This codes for CASSPDSGNTIYF.

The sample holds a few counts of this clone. The CDR3: CASSLGTSSYF. Written as DNA, the CDR3 is TGTGCCAGCAGCCTCGGGACTAGCTCATACTTC. The V call is TRBV11-2, the J call TRBJ2-7, with 9 bases matching TRBD2. The CDR3 is made up of 11 amino acids. Per germline, CDR1 SGHAT and CDR2 FQNNGV. V shed 5 bases, J shed 13 bases, and the junction held 6 bases outside the gene matches.

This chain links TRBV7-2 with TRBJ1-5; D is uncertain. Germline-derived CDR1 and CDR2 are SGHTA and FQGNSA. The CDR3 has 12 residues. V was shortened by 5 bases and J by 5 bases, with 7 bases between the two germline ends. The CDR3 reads CASSDRDQPQHF. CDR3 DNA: TGTGCCAGCAGCGACCGGGATCAGCCCCAGCATTTT.

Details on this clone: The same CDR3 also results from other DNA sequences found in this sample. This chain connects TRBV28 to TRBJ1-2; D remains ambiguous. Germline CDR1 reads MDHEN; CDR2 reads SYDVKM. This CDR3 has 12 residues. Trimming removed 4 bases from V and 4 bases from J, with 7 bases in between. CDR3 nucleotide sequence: TGTGCCAGCAGTTCCCGAGGCTATGGCTACACCTTC. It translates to CASSSRGYGYTF.

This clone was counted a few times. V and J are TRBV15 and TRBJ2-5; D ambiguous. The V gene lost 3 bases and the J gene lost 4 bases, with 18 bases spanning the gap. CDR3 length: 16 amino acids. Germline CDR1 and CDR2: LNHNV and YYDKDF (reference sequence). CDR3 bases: TGTGCCACCAGCAGGATGATACTACCGCCGGGAGAGACCCAGTACTTC. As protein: CATSRMILPPGETQYF.

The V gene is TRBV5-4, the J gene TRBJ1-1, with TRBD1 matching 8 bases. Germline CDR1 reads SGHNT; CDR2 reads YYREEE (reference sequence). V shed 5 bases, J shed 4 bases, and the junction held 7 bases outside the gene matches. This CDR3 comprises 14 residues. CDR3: CASRIDRGGTEAFF. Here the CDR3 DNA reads TGTGCCAGCAGAATCGACAGGGGTGGCACTGAAGCTTTCTTT.

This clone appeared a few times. The CDR3 DNA sequence: TGTGCCAGCCGAACTCGTCGAGCGGGTTACAATGAGCAGTTCTTC. Translating gives CASRTRRAGYNEQFF. This sequence joins TRBV28 and TRBJ2-1; possibly TRBD2 for D (6 bases). The CDR3 contains 15 residues. V was trimmed by 8 bases and J by 4 bases, leaving 18 bases between them. CDR1 is MDHEN and CDR2 is SYDVKM in the germline V gene.

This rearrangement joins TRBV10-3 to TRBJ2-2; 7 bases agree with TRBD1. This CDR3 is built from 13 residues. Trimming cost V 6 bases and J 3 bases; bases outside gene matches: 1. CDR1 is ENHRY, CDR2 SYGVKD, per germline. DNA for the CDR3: TGTGCCATCAGCGACAGGGACACCGGGGAGCTGTTTTTT. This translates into CAISDRDTGELFF.

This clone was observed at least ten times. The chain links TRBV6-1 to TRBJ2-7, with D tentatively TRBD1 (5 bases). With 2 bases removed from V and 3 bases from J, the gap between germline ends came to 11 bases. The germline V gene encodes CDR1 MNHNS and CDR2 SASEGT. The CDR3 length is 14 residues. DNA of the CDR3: TGTGCCAGCAGTGAACAGGGTCTGGTCTACGAGCAGTACTTC. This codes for CASSEQGLVYEQYF.

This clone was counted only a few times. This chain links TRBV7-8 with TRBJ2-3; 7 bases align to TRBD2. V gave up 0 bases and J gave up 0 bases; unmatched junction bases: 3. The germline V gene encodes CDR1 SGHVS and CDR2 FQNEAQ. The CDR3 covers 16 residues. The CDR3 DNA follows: TGTGCCAGCAGCTTAGCGGGACTATCTAGCACAGATACGCAGTATTTT. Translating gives CASSLAGLSSTDTQYF. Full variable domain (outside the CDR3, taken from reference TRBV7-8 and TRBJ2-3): GAGVSQSPRYKVAKRGQDVALRCDPISGHVSLFWYQQALGQGPEFLTYFQNEAQLDKSGLPSDRFFAERPEGSVSTLKIQRTQQEDSAVYLCASSLAGLSSTDTQYFGPGTRLTVL.

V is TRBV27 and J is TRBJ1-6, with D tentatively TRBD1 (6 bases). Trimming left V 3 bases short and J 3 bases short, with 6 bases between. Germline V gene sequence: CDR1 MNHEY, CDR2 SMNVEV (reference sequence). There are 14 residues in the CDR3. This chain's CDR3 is CASSLDSYNSPLHF. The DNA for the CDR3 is TGTGCCAGCAGTTTGGACAGCTATAATTCACCCCTCCACTTT.

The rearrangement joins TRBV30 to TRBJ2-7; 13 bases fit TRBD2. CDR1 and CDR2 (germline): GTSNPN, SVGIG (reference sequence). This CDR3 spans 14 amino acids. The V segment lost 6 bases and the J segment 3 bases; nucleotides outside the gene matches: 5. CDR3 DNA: TGTGCCTGTACTAGCGGGGGGGCATTCTACGAGCAGTACTTC. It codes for CACTSGGAFYEQYF. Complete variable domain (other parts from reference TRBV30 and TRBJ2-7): SQTIHQWPATLVQPVGSPLSLECTVEGTSNPNLYWYRQAAGRGLQLLFYSVGIGQISSEVPQNLSASRPQDRQFILSSKKLLLSDSGFYLCACTSGGAFYEQYFGPGTRLTVT.

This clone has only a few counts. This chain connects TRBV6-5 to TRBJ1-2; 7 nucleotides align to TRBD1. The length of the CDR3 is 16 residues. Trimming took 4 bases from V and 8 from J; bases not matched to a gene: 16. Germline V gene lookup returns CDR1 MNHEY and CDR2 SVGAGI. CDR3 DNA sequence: TGTGCCAGCAGTTCTACTCCGAACAGGGGAAGCGGCGGCTACACCTTC. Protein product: CASSSTPNRGSGGYTF.

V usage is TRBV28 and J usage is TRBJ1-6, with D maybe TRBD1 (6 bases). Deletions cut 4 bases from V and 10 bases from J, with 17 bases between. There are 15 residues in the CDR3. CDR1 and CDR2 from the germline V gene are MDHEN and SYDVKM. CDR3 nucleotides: TGTGCCAGCAGTTACCCCGGGACCAGGGGCTCACCCCTCCACTTT. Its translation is CASSYPGTRGSPLHF.

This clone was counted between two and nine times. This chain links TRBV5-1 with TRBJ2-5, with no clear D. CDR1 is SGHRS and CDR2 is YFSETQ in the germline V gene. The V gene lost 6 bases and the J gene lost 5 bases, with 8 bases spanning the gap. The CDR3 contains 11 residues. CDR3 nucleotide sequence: TGCGCCAGCACCCGAGAGGAGACCCAGTACTTC. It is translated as CASTREETQYF.

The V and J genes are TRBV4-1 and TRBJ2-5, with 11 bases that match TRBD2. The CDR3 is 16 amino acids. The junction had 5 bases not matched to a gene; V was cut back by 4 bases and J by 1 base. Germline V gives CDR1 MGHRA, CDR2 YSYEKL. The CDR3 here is CASSPLAGGTQETQYF. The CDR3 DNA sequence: TGCGCCAGCAGCCCTCTAGCGGGGGGAACCCAAGAGACCCAGTACTTC.

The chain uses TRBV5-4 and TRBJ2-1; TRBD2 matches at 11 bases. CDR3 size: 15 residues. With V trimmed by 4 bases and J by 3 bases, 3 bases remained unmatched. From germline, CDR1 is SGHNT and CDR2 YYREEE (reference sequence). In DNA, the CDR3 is TGTGCCAGCAGCCCGGGACTAGCGGACTACAATGAGCAGTTCTTC. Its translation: CASSPGLADYNEQFF.

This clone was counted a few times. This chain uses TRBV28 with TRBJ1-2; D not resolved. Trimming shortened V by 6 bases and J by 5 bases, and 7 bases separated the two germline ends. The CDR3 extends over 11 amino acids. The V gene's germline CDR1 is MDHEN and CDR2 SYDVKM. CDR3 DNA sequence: TGTGCCAGCAGCCTACAGTATGGCTACACCTTC. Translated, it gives CASSLQYGYTF.

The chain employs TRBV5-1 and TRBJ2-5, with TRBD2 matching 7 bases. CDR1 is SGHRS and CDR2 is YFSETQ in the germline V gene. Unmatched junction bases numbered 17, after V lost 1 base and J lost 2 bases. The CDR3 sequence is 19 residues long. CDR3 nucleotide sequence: TGCGCCAGCAGCTTGACGAGCGGGACCTCGCTCCATCCGCAAGAGACCCAGTACTTC. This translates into CASSLTSGTSLHPQETQYF.

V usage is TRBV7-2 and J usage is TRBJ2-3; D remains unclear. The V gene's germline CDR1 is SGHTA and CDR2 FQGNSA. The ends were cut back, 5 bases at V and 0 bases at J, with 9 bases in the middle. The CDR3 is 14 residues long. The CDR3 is CASSPQFSTDTQYF. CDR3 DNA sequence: TGTGCCAGCAGCCCACAGTTTAGCACAGATACGCAGTATTTT.

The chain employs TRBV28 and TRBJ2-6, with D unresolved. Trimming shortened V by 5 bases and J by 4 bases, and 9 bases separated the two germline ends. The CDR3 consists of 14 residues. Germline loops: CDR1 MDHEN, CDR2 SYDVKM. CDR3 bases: TGTGCCAGCAGTCCGTTTCTGGGGGCCAACGTCCTGACTTTC. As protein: CASSPFLGANVLTF.

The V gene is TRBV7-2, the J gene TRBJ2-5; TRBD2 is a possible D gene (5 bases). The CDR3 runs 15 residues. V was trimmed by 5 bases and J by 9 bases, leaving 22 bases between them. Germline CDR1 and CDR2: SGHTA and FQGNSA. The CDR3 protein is CASSPSRGSPGAQYF. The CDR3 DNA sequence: TGTGCCAGCAGCCCATCACGGGGAAGCCCCGGGGCCCAGTACTTC.

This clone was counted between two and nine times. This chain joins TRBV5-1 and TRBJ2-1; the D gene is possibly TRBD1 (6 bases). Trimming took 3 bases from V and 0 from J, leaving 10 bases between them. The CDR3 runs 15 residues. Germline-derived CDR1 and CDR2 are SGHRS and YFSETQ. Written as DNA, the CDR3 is TGCGCCAGCAGCTCGCAGGGGCCCTCCTACAATGAGCAGTTCTTC. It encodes CASSSQGPSYNEQFF. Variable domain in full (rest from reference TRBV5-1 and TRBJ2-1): KAGVTQTPRYLIKTRGQQVTLSCSPISGHRSVSWYQQTPGQGLQFLFEYFSETQRNKGNFPGRFSGRQFSNSRSEMNVSTLELGDSALYLCASSSQGPSYNEQFFGPGTRLTVL.

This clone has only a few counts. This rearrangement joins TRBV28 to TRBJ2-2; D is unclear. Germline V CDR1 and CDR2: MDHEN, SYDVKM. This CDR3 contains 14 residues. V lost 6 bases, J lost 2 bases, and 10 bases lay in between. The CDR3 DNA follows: TGTGCCAGCAGGGGCTGGGCAAACACCGGGGAGCTGTTTTTT. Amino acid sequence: CASRGWANTGELFF.

CDR3 DNA sequence: TGTGCCAGCAGCGTAGGACAGGGCGGCTACACCTTC. Its translation: CASSVGQGGYTF. This rearrangement joins TRBV9 to TRBJ1-2; 7 bases map to TRBD1. CDR1 is SGDLS, CDR2 YYNGEE, per germline. CDR3 length: 12 residues. With V trimmed by 0 bases and J by 8 bases, 1 base remained unmatched.